This T cell receptor beta chain appears in the sequencing data of a study of blood T cell repertoires in COVID-19. Study overall: The origin of the acute and convalescent COVID-19 samples was the United States, Italy and Spain. PBMCs, B-cell-depleted T cells, or T cells provided the cDNA or gDNA that made up the material.

The CDR3 runs to 14 residues. V was clipped by 4 bases and J by 7 bases; unmatched bases: 9. Looked up from germline, CDR1 is MNHEY and CDR2 is SVGEGT. In the authors' workflow: Estimates of nucleated cell counts were drawn from the amplification of reference gene primers. The data were produced by immunoSEQ multiplex PCR, yet TCRdb's version contains in-frame clones alone and is incomplete. The V and J calls and clone size are taken from that table; D and trimming were inferred from the DNA. The table has some 76,000 clones, around 86% seen once. The sample consisted of peripheral blood. The V and J genes are TRBV6-2 or TRBV6-3 and TRBJ2-7; TRBD1 agrees at 8 bases. The sequence was collected from a woman aged 18-29 years with acute or convalescent COVID-19. Written as DNA, the CDR3 is TGTGCCAGCAGTTCCCTCAGGGGGCGCCGGGAGCAGTACTTC. It is translated as CASSSLRGRREQYF.